One T cell receptor beta chain is described in this entry. What it binds is unknown. The sample carries other DNA sequences with the same CDR3. This entry comes from a study of shared clonotypes between healthy human individuals. General observations from the study: In general, naive subsets displayed greater estimated richness than memory subsets did.

The sorted-subset replicate PCRs were given roughly 200 ng DNA, which is tens of thousands of T cell genomes. The table came from immunoSEQ multiplex PCR; TCRdb's copy has only in-frame clones and leaves some out. The sample records nearly 1 million clones, 76% being singletons. The receptor was derived from a man aged 18 to 35 in good health. The specimen sequenced was memory CD4+ T cells sorted from blood. Subset reported: CD45RA-negative fraction.

The CDR3 region has the DNA TGCAGCGTTGAAAGAGGCTACACCTTC. It codes for CSVERGYTF. The rearrangement joins TRBV29-1 to TRBJ1-2; D is unresolved. V dropped 2 bases and J dropped 8 bases, with 3 bases sitting between them. Germline CDR1 reads SQVTM; CDR2 reads ANQGSEA. The CDR3 has 9 residues.